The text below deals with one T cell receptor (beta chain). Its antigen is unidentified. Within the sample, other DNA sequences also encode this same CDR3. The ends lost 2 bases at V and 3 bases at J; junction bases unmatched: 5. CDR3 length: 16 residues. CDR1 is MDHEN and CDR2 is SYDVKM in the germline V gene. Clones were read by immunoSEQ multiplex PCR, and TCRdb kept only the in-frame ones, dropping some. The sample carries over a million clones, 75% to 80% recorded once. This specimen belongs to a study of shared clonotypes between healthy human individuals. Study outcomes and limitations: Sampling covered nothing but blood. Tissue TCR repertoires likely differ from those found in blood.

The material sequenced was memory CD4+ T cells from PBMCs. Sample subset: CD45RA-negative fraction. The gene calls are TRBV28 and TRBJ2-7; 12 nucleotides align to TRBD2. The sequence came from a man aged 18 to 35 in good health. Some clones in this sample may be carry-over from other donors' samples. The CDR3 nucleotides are TGTGCCAGCAGTTTAGGTGGACTAGCGGGAAGCTACGAGCAGTACTTC. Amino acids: CASSLGGLAGSYEQYF. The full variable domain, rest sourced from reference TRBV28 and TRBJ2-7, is DVKVTQSSRYLVKRTGEKVFLECVQDMDHENMFWYRQDPGLGLRLIYFSYDVKMKEKGDIPEGYSVSREKKERFSLILESASTNQTSMYLCASSLGGLAGSYEQYFGPGTRLTVT.